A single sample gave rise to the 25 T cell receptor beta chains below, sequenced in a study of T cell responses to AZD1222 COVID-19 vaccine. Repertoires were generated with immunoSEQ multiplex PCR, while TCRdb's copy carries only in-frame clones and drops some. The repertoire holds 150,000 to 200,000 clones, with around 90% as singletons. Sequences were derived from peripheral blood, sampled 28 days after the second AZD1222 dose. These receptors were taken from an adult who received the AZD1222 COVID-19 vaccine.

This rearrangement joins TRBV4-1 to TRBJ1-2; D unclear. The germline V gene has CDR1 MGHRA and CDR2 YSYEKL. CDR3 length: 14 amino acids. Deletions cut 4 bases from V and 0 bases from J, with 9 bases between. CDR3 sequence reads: CASSREWSNYGYTF. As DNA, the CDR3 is TGCGCCAGCAGCCGTGAGTGGTCTAACTATGGCTACACCTTC.

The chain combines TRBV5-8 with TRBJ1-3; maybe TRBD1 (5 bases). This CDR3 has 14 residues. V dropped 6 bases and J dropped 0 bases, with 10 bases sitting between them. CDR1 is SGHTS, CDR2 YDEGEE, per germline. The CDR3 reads CASTRAYSGNTIYF. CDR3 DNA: TGTGCCAGCACCAGGGCATACTCTGGAAACACCATATATTTT.

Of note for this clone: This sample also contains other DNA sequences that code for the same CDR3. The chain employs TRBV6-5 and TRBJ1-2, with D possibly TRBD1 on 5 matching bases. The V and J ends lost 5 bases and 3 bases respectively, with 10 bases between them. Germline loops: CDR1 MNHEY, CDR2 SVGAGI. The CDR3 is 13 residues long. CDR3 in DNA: TGTGCCAGCAGTCCGCTGGGGCACTATGGCTACACCTTC. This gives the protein CASSPLGHYGYTF.

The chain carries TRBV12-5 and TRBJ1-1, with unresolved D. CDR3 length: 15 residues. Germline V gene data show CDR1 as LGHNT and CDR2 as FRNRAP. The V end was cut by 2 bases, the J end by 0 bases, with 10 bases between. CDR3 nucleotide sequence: TGTGCTAGTGGTTTGTTCGGGCTCTTGAACACTGAAGCTTTCTTT. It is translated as CASGLFGLLNTEAFF.

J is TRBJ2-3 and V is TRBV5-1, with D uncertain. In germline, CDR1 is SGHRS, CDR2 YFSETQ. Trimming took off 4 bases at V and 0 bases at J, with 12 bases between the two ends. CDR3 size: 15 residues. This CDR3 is CASSIRASSTDTQYF. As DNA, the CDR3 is TGCGCCAGCAGCATCCGGGCCTCTAGCACAGATACGCAGTATTTT.

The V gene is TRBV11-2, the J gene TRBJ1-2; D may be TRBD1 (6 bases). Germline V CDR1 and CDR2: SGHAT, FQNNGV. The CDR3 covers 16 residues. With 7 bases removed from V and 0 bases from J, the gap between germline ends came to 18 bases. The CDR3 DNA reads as TGTGCCAGCATCCCGGGGAGGGGGGGTACTAACTATGGCTACACCTTC. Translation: CASIPGRGGTNYGYTF.

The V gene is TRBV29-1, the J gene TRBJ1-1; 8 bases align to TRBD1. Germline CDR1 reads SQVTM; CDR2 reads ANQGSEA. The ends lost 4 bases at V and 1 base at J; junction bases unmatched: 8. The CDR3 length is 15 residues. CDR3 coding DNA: TGCAGCGTTGTGACAGGGGCAATGGGGAACACTGAAGCTTTCTTT. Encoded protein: CSVVTGAMGNTEAFF. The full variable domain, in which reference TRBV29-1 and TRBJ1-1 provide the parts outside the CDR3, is SAVISQKPSRDICQRGTSLTIQCQVDSQVTMMFWYRQQPGQSLTLIATANQGSEATYESGFVIDKFPISRPNLTFSTLTVSNMSPEDSSIYLCSVVTGAMGNTEAFFGQGTRLTVV.

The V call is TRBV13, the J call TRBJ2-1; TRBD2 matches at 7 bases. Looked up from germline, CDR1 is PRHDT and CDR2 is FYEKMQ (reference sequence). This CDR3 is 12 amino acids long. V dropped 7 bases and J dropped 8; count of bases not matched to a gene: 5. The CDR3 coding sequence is TGTGCCAGCACCGGACTAGTCGATGAGCAGTTCTTC. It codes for CASTGLVDEQFF.

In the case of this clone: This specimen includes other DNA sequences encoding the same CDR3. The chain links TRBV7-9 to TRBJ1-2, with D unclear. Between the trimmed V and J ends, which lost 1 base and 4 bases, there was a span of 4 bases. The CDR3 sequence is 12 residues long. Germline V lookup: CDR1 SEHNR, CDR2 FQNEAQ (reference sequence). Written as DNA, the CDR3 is TGTGCCAGCAGCTTAGGCGGCTATGGCTACACCTTC. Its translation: CASSLGGYGYTF.

The CDR3 is CASSGTGGPTEAFF. The CDR3 DNA follows: TGCGCCAGCAGCGGGACAGGGGGTCCTACTGAAGCTTTCTTT. This sequence joins TRBV5-1 and TRBJ1-1, with TRBD1 identical over 11 bases. The germline gives CDR1 SGHRS, CDR2 YFSETQ. This CDR3 region has 14 residues. V gave up 4 bases and J gave up 5 bases; unmatched junction bases: 4.

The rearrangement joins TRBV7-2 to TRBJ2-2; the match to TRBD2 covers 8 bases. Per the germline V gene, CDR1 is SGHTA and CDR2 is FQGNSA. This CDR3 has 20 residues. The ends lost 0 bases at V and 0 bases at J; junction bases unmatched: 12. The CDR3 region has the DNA TGTGCCAGCAGCTTAGCGTTGGTAACTAGCGGTAATGCGAACACCGGGGAGCTGTTTTTT. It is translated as CASSLALVTSGNANTGELFF.

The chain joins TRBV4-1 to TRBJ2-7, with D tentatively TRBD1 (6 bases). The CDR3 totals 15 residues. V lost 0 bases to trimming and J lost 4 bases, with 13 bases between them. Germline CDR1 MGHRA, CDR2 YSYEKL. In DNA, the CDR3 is TGCGCCAGCAGCCAAGACTCGGGACAAAGTTACGAGCAGTACTTC. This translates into CASSQDSGQSYEQYF.

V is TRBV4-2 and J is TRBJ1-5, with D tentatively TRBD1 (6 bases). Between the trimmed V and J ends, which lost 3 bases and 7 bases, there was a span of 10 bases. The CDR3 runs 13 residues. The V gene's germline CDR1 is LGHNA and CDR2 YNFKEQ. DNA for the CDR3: TGTGCCAGCAGCCAGCCAGGGGACCAGCCCCAGCATTTT. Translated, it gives CASSQPGDQPQHF.

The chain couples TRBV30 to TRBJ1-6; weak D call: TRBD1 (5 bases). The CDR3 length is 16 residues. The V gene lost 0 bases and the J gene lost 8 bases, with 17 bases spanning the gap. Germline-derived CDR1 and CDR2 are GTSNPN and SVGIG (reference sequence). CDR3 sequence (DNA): TGTGCCTGGAGTGTCCCCGGCGGGGCACCATATTCACCCCTCCACTTT. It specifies CAWSVPGGAPYSPLHF.

As DNA, the CDR3 is TGTGCCAGCAGTTTCCCCCCCCCGGGTACGCAGTATTTT. Translation: CASSFPPPGTQYF. The genes are TRBV12-3 or TRBV12-4 and TRBJ2-3; D not resolved. The germline V and J ends were trimmed by 3 bases and 8 bases, with 12 bases remaining between them. The CDR3 covers 13 residues.

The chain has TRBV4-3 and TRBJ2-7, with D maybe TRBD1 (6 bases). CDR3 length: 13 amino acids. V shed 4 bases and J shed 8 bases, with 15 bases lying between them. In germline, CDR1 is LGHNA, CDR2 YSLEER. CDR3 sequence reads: CASSRRYREQQYF. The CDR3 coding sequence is TGCGCCAGCAGCCGGAGATACAGGGAACAGCAGTACTTC.

The CDR3 reads CASSFGSSGSTDTQYF. DNA of the CDR3: TGTGCCAGCAGTTTTGGCTCTAGCGGGAGCACAGATACGCAGTATTTT. The V and J genes are TRBV6-2 or TRBV6-3 and TRBJ2-3, with TRBD2 matching over 8 bases. CDR1 and CDR2 from the germline V gene are MNHEY and SVGEGT. With 4 bases clipped from V and 0 bases from J, the junction kept 6 bases outside the gene matches. The CDR3 loop spans 16 amino acids.

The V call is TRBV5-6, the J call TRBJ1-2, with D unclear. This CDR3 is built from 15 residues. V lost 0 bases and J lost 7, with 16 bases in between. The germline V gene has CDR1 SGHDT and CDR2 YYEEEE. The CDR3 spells CASSLGPTSLGGYTF. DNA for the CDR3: TGTGCCAGCAGCTTGGGCCCGACTTCCCTAGGTGGCTACACCTTC.

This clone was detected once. The CDR3 sequence: CASSQYERDTIYNEQFF. The DNA for the CDR3 is TGTGCCAGCAGCCAGTACGAGCGGGACACCATCTACAATGAGCAGTTCTTC. The chain recombines TRBV13 with TRBJ2-1; D may be TRBD2 (7 bases). The CDR3 is 17 amino acids. Germline CDR1 is PRHDT and CDR2 is FYEKMQ (reference sequence). V was cut by 5 bases and J by 3 bases, with 20 bases left in between.

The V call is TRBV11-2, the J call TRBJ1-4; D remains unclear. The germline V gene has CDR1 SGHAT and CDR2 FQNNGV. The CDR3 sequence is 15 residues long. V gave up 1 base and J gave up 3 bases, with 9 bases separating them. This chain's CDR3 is CASSLGGTANEKLFF. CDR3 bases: TGTGCCAGCAGCTTAGGAGGAACTGCTAATGAAAAACTGTTTTTT.

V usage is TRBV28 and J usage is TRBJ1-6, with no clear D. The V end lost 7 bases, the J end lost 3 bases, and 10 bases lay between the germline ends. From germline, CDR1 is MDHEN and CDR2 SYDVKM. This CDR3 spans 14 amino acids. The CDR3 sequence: CASKMVFYNSPLHF. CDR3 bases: TGTGCCAGCAAGATGGTGTTCTATAATTCACCCCTCCACTTT.

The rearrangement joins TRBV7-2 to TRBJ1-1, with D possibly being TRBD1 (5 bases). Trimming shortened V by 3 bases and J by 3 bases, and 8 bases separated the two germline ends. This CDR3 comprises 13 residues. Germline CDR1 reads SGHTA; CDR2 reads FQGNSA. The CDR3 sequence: CASSFVGDTEAFF. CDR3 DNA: TGTGCCAGCAGCTTTGTAGGGGACACTGAAGCTTTCTTT.

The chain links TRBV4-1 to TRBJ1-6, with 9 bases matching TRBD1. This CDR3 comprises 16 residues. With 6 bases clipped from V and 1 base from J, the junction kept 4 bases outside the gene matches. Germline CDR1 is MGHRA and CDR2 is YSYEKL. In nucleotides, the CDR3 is TGCGCCAGCAGGAAACAGGGGGCGTCCTATAATTCACCCCTCCACTTT. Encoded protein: CASRKQGASYNSPLHF.

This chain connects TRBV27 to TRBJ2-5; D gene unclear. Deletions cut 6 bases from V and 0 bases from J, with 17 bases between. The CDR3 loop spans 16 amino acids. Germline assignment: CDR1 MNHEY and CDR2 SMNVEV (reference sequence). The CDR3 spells CASSRSADLYQETQYF. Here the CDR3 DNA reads TGTGCCAGCAGCCGGTCCGCCGACCTGTACCAAGAGACCCAGTACTTC.

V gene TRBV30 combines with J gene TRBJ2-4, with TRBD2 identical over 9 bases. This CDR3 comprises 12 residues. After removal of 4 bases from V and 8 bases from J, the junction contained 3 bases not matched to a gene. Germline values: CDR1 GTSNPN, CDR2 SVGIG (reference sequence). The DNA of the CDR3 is TGTGCCTGGAATAGCGGGGGTGACATTCAGTACTTC. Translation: CAWNSGGDIQYF.